Listed here are 27 T cell receptor beta chains from one sample, sequenced in a study of control samples from healthy donors and cancer patients. Sequencing used immunoSEQ multiplex PCR; TCRdb keeps in-frame clones, though not all of them. Here the sample spans about 130,000 clones, around nine tenths being singletons. Sequencing was carried out using blood. These receptors were taken from a man aged 35 to 55 in good health.

The chain joins TRBV29-1 to TRBJ1-1; D might be TRBD1 (5 bases). There are 13 residues in the CDR3. V was pared by 4 bases and J by 0 bases, with 9 bases between. In germline, CDR1 is SQVTM, CDR2 ANQGSEA. The CDR3 DNA reads as TGCAGCGTTGGGAAAGGGGTGAACACTGAAGCTTTCTTT. This encodes CSVGKGVNTEAFF.

The chain joins TRBV19 to TRBJ1-4; D might be TRBD1 (5 bases). CDR1 and CDR2 (germline): LNHDA, SQIVND (reference sequence). V lost 1 base to trimming and J lost 5 bases, with 8 bases between them. The CDR3 covers 14 residues. DNA for the CDR3: TGTGCCAGTAGTATAGGGACACCGAATGAAAAACTGTTTTTT. Translation gives CASSIGTPNEKLFF. The whole variable domain, filled in from reference TRBV19 and TRBJ1-4, reads DGGITQSPKYLFRKEGQNVTLSCEQNLNHDAMYWYRQDPGQGLRLIYYSQIVNDFQKGDIAEGYSVSREKKESFPLTVTSAQKNPTAFYLCASSIGTPNEKLFFGSGTQLSVL.

This clone has only one observation. The chain recombines TRBV2 with TRBJ2-7, with 10 bases that match TRBD1. The CDR3 sequence is 16 residues long. Losses at the gene ends were 7 bases for V and 3 bases for J; bases not matched to a gene: 12. Germline V lookup: CDR1 SNHLY, CDR2 FYNNEI. The CDR3 region has the DNA TGTGCCAGCATGAGGGACAGGGGAATGATCGGCTACGAGCAGTACTTC. Its protein product is CASMRDRGMIGYEQYF.

The rearrangement joins TRBV18 to TRBJ2-5; D is possibly TRBD2 (5 bases). Looked up from germline, CDR1 is KGHSH and CDR2 is LQKENI. The CDR3 is made up of 14 amino acids. The V and J ends lost 2 bases and 0 bases respectively, with 7 bases between them. CDR3 sequence: CASSPRGNQETQYF. The DNA for the CDR3 is TGTGCCAGCTCACCAAGAGGGAACCAAGAGACCCAGTACTTC.

V gene TRBV28 combines with J gene TRBJ1-2, with D hard to call. The CDR3 extends over 12 amino acids. Germline CDR1 is MDHEN and CDR2 is SYDVKM. The germline V and J ends were trimmed by 8 bases and 8 bases, with 15 bases remaining between them. The CDR3 sequence is CASRPRSLGYTF. The CDR3 DNA sequence: TGTGCCAGCCGACCCAGGTCTTTGGGCTACACCTTC.

The J gene is TRBJ1-1, the V gene TRBV5-1; D unresolved. In germline, CDR1 is SGHRS, CDR2 YFSETQ. This CDR3 contains 13 residues. V dropped 1 base and J dropped 3 bases, with 7 bases sitting between them. The CDR3, as DNA: TGCGCCAGCAGCTTGCTCGGGTACACTGAAGCTTTCTTT. Encoded protein: CASSLLGYTEAFF. Using reference TRBV5-1 and TRBJ1-1 for the parts outside the CDR3, the full variable domain is KAGVTQTPRYLIKTRGQQVTLSCSPISGHRSVSWYQQTPGQGLQFLFEYFSETQRNKGNFPGRFSGRQFSNSRSEMNVSTLELGDSALYLCASSLLGYTEAFFGQGTRLTVV.

The chain uses TRBV4-1 and TRBJ2-7; D may match TRBD1 or TRBD2 (7 bases each). Trimming took off 4 bases at V and 0 bases at J, with 19 bases between the two ends. This CDR3 has 17 amino acids. The germline V gene encodes CDR1 MGHRA and CDR2 YSYEKL. CDR3 region: CASSPPQGGLLSYEQYF. The DNA of the CDR3 is TGCGCCAGCAGCCCGCCCCAGGGGGGGCTTCTCTCCTACGAGCAGTACTTC.

The genes are TRBV5-4 and TRBJ2-1; D is tentatively TRBD1 or TRBD2 (5 bases each). The CDR3 length is 13 residues. V gave up 4 bases and J gave up 9 bases, with 14 bases separating them. Germline CDR1 reads SGHNT; CDR2 reads YYREEE (reference sequence). CDR3 sequence (DNA): TGTGCCAGCAGCAAATGGGAAGGGACTGAGCAGTTCTTC. It encodes CASSKWEGTEQFF.

This clone was recorded once. The chain recombines TRBV9 with TRBJ2-1; 10 nucleotides agree with TRBD2. The CDR3 consists of 16 residues. Looked up from germline, CDR1 is SGDLS and CDR2 is YYNGEE. The trim removed 1 base at V and 2 bases at J, leaving 3 bases unmatched. The CDR3 loop reads CASSVWTSGTYNEQFF. CDR3 DNA sequence: TGTGCCAGCAGCGTATGGACTAGCGGAACCTACAATGAGCAGTTCTTC.

With regard to this clone: The sample has other DNA sequences that encode this CDR3 too. The V call is TRBV5-6, the J call TRBJ1-1; D gene uncertain. The CDR3 has 11 amino acids. The germline V gene encodes CDR1 SGHDT and CDR2 YYEEEE. V was shortened by 1 base and J by 2 bases, with 0 bases between the two germline ends. The CDR3 bases are TGTGCCAGCAGCTTGAACACTGAAGCTTTCTTT. Residues: CASSLNTEAFF.

CDR3 sequence reads: CASSSGLAGSTDTQYF. The CDR3 bases are TGCGCCAGCAGCTCGGGACTAGCGGGGAGCACAGATACGCAGTATTTT. V is TRBV5-1 and J is TRBJ2-3; 13 bases fit TRBD2. Germline V gene data show CDR1 as SGHRS and CDR2 as YFSETQ. V dropped 3 bases and J dropped 0; count of bases not matched to a gene: 1. This CDR3 is built from 16 residues.

This clone appeared once. The genes are TRBV10-3 and TRBJ1-1; the D gene is possibly TRBD1 (5 bases). The germline V gene encodes CDR1 ENHRY and CDR2 SYGVKD. Trimming took off 4 bases at V and 1 base at J, with 13 bases between the two ends. This CDR3 spans 15 amino acids. CDR3 bases: TGTGCCATCAGTGTGGGGCCGGGGAGGAACACTGAAGCTTTCTTT. This translates into CAISVGPGRNTEAFF.

V and J are TRBV3-1 (or the pseudogene TRBV3-2) and TRBJ1-2, with a tentative D call TRBD1 (5 bases). The CDR3 runs to 13 residues. V lost 2 bases to trimming and J lost 4 bases, with 8 bases between them. Germline-derived CDR1 and CDR2 are LGHDT and YNNKEL (reference sequence). The CDR3 bases are TGTGCCAGCAGCCAAAGGGGTTCCTATGGCTACACCTTC. This translates into CASSQRGSYGYTF.

This clone has just a few counts. The chain uses TRBV6-5 and TRBJ1-5; D ambiguous. The CDR3 is 14 amino acids. CDR1 is MNHEY, CDR2 SVGAGI, per germline. V dropped 0 bases and J dropped 2 bases, with 5 bases sitting between them. CDR3 loop: CASSYSIGNQPQHF. The DNA of the CDR3 is TGTGCCAGCAGTTACTCGATCGGCAATCAGCCCCAGCATTTT.

The V gene is TRBV9, the J gene TRBJ2-6; no clear D gene. The germline CDR1 and CDR2 sequences are SGDLS and YYNGEE. The CDR3 runs 14 residues. V was clipped by 3 bases and J by 0 bases, with 4 bases between them. The CDR3 DNA reads as TGTGCCAGCAGCGCCCTCTCTGGGGCCAACGTCCTGACTTTC. Translated: CASSALSGANVLTF.

There are a few counts of this clone. V is TRBV19 and J is TRBJ2-7; D might be TRBD1 (6 bases). The CDR3 length is 13 residues. V lost 0 bases, J lost 3 bases, and 6 bases lay in between. Looked up from germline, CDR1 is LNHDA and CDR2 is SQIVND (reference sequence). The CDR3 coding sequence is TGTGCCAGTAGTATAGAGGACAGCTACGAGCAGTACTTC. Its protein product is CASSIEDSYEQYF.

V and J are TRBV4-1 and TRBJ2-5; no definite D call. The germline V gene has CDR1 MGHRA and CDR2 YSYEKL. V lost 1 base to trimming and J lost 4 bases, with 13 bases between them. This CDR3 spans 15 amino acids. The CDR3 spells CASSQAETSIETQYF. CDR3 in DNA: TGCGCCAGCAGCCAAGCTGAGACGTCCATAGAGACCCAGTACTTC.

V usage is TRBV5-4 and J usage is TRBJ2-5; possibly TRBD1 or TRBD2 for D (6 bases each). This CDR3 has 14 amino acids. The V gene's germline CDR1 is SGHNT and CDR2 YYREEE (reference sequence). Trimming removed 4 bases at V and 6 bases at J, with 16 bases between. CDR3 in amino acids: CASSPPGARKTQYF. CDR3 nucleotide sequence: TGTGCCAGCAGCCCCCCGGGGGCTAGGAAGACCCAGTACTTC.

This chain joins TRBV10-3 and TRBJ1-1, with D hard to call. V lost 0 bases, J lost 10 bases, and 12 bases lay in between. Germline lookup yields CDR1 ENHRY and CDR2 SYGVKD. This CDR3 region has 13 residues. CDR3 sequence: CAISESWRDGAFF. In DNA, the CDR3 is TGTGCCATCAGTGAGTCGTGGAGGGATGGAGCTTTCTTT.

The V call is TRBV18, the J call TRBJ1-1; 8 bases agree with TRBD1. Trimming took 4 bases from V and 8 from J; bases not matched to a gene: 9. This CDR3 contains 14 residues. CDR1 KGHSH and CDR2 LQKENI come from the germline V gene. CDR3 residues: CASSLTGGLNEAFF. CDR3 nucleotides: TGTGCCAGCTCACTAACAGGGGGGCTTAACGAAGCTTTCTTT.

CDR3 region: CASSFSGTGGYEQYF. The CDR3 region has the DNA TGTGCCAGCAGCTTTTCCGGGACAGGGGGCTACGAGCAGTACTTC. V usage is TRBV7-8 and J usage is TRBJ2-7; 11 bases fit TRBD1. CDR3 length: 15 amino acids. The ends lost 3 bases at V and 3 bases at J; junction bases unmatched: 4. Germline V lookup: CDR1 SGHVS, CDR2 FQNEAQ.

This chain connects TRBV5-1 to TRBJ1-1, with D perhaps matching TRBD1 (5 bases). The ends were cut back, 0 bases at V and 4 bases at J, with 7 bases in the middle. The CDR3 is 13 amino acids. CDR1 and CDR2 (germline): SGHRS, YFSETQ. The CDR3 protein is CASSLEGITEAFF. CDR3 coding DNA: TGCGCCAGCAGCTTGGAGGGGATCACTGAAGCTTTCTTT.

The chain has TRBV19 and TRBJ1-5, with 8 bases that match TRBD1. J lost 5 bases, V lost 3 bases, and 6 bases had no gene match. The germline CDR1 and CDR2 sequences are LNHDA and SQIVND (reference sequence). This CDR3 contains 15 residues. CDR3 region: CASSITDRDDQPQHF. CDR3 in DNA: TGTGCCAGTAGTATCACGGACAGGGACGATCAGCCCCAGCATTTT.

This chain links TRBV6-1 with TRBJ2-4; 9 bases are a match to TRBD1. Germline V gene sequence: CDR1 MNHNS, CDR2 SASEGT. The CDR3 consists of 15 residues. V lost 2 bases to trimming and J lost 8 bases; unmatched junction nucleotides: 7. DNA of the CDR3: TGTGCCAGCAGTGAATCGACAGGGGGATCGGACATTCAGTACTTC. It encodes CASSESTGGSDIQYF.

V gene TRBV6-5 combines with J gene TRBJ1-1; no firm D call. The V and J ends lost 7 bases and 5 bases respectively, with 17 bases between them. Germline V gene sequence: CDR1 MNHEY, CDR2 SVGAGI. CDR3 length: 14 amino acids. The CDR3 region has the DNA TGTGCCAGCAATTCCCCTGGAGGTTCGACTGAAGCTTTCTTT. This encodes CASNSPGGSTEAFF.

This clone has only one observation. This chain joins TRBV9 and TRBJ2-7, with a possible D match to TRBD1 (6 bases). V lost 4 bases, J lost 5 bases, and 16 bases lay in between. Germline CDR1 and CDR2: SGDLS and YYNGEE. This CDR3 spans 14 amino acids. The CDR3 DNA reads as TGTGCCAGCAGCCAAGGACAGATAGGCAACGAGCAGTACTTC. Its translation is CASSQGQIGNEQYF.

This clone was counted once. The chain carries TRBV19 and TRBJ2-2; TRBD1 or TRBD2 may be the D gene (5 bases each). CDR3 length: 19 residues. Germline CDR1 LNHDA, CDR2 SQIVND (reference sequence). The V end was cut by 5 bases, the J end by 0 bases, with 22 bases between. In DNA form, the CDR3 reads TGTGCCAGTAGTGTCGGGACGGTGTTGTACGTATCGAACACCGGGGAGCTGTTTTTT. Translation: CASSVGTVLYVSNTGELFF.